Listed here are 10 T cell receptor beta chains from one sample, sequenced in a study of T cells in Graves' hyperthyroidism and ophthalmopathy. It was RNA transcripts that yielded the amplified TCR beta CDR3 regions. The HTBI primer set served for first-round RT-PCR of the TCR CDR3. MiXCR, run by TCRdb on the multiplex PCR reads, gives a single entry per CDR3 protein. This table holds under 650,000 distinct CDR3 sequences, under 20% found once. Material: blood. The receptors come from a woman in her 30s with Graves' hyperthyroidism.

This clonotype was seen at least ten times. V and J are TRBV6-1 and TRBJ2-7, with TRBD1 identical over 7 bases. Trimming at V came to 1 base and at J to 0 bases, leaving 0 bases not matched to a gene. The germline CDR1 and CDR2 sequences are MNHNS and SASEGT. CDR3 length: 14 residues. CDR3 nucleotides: TGTGCCAGCAGTGAAGGGGACAGCTCCTACGAGCAGTACTTC. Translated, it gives CASSEGDSSYEQYF.

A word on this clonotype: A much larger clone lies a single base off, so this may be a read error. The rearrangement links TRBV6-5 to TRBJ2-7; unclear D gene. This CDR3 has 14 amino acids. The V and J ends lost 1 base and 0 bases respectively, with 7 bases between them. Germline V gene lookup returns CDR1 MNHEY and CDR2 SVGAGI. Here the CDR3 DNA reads TGTGCCAGCAGTTACTGGCAGAGCTCCTACGAGCAGTACTTC. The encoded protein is CASSYWQSSYEQYF.

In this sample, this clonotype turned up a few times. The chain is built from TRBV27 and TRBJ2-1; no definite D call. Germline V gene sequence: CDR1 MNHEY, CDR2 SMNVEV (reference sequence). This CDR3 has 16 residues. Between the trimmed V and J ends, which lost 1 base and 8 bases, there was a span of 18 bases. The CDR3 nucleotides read TGTGCCAGCAGTTTATTCCGACCGACCCTTGGGTATGAGCAGTTCTTC. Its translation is CASSLFRPTLGYEQFF.

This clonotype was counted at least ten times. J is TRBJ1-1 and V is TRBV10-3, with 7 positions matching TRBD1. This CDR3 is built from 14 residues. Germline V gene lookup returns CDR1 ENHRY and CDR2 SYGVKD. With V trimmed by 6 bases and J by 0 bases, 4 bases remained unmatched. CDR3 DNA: TGTGCCATCAGGCCTAGGGGGCTGAACACTGAAGCTTTCTTT. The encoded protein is CAIRPRGLNTEAFF.

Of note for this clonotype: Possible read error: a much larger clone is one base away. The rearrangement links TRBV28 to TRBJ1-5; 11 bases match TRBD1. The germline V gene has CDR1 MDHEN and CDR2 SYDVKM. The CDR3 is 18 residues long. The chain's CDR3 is CASSETGTGGWSNQPQDF. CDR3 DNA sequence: TGTGCCAGCAGCGAGACCGGGACAGGGGGATGGAGCAATCAGCCCCAGGATTTT.

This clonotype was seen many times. CDR3 in DNA: TGCGCCAGCAGTGAGTATCAGGCAGGAGAAGCTTTCTTT. It is translated as CASSEYQAGEAFF. This chain links TRBV10-1 with TRBJ1-1, with D hard to call. The CDR3 spans 13 residues. V shed 1 base and J shed 8 bases, with 11 bases lying between them. In germline, CDR1 is WNHNN, CDR2 SYGVQD (reference sequence).

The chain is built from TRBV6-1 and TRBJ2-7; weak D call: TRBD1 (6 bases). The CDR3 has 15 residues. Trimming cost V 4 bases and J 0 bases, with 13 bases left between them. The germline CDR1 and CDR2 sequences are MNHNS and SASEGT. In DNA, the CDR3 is TGTGCCAGCAGTGGTCAAACAGGGAGCTCCTACGAGCAGTACTTC. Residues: CASSGQTGSSYEQYF.

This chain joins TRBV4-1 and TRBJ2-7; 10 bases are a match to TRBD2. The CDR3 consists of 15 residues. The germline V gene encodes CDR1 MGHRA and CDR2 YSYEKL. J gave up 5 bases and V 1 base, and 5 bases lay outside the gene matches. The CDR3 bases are TGCGCCAGCAGCCAAGTGGGCCTAGCGGGAGACGAGCAGTACTTC. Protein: CASSQVGLAGDEQYF.

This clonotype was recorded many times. The CDR3 loop reads CASSLTSIWTDTQYF. The CDR3 DNA follows: TGTGCCAGCTCACTTACTAGCATCTGGACAGATACGCAGTATTTT. The chain links TRBV18 to TRBJ2-3; D is perhaps TRBD2 (6 bases). V gave up 4 bases and J gave up 3 bases, with 14 bases separating them. The CDR3 covers 15 residues. From germline, CDR1 is KGHSH and CDR2 LQKENI.

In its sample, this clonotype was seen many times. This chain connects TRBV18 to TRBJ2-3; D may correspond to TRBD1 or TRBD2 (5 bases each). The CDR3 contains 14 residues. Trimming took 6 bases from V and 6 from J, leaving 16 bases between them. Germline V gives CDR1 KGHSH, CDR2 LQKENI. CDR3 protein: CASSPGTPRDTQYF. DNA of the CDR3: TGTGCCAGCTCGCCGGGGACCCCCCGGGATACGCAGTATTTT.